This T cell receptor beta chain stems from a study of T cell responses to AZD1222 COVID-19 vaccine. Overall study findings and caveats: Mapped onto spike, vaccine-associated CD4 TCRs spanned it and were dominant at 160-218 and 743-854. Clonal diversity was possibly underestimated, and white British individuals and females predominated among donors.

Clones were sequenced by immunoSEQ multiplex PCR, and TCRdb holds only the in-frame ones, with some missing. The profile shows 100,000 or so clones, around 94% of them singletons. This CDR3 is 14 amino acids long. Trimming stripped 4 bases from V and 4 bases from J, with 13 bases between. The germline V gene has CDR1 LNHDA and CDR2 SQIVND (reference sequence). Remarks on this clone: Its specificity is not known.

The chain links TRBV19 to TRBJ1-1; TRBD1 might be the D (6 bases). The sequence was obtained from an adult in good health. The material was peripheral blood, obtained on day 0 of AZD1222 vaccination. CDR3 bases: TGTGCCAGTAGTACATCGGGGGCGGTCACTGAAGCTTTCTTT. This codes for CASSTSGAVTEAFF.